What follows is one TCR beta chain and its context. The antigen remains unidentified. These data are taken from a study of beta chain features in type 1 diabetes. Study findings and constraints: Equally in patients and controls, shorter templates might have been favored by PCR.

Each of the CD4+ naive, central memory, regulatory and stem cell-like memory populations was sorted via CD45RO/CCR7/CD25/CD127/CD95/CD27. The entirety of the isolated RNA underwent reverse transcription, so expressed TCRB transcripts were sequenced. Clones were read by immunoSEQ multiplex PCR, and TCRdb kept only the in-frame ones, dropping some. The data contain about 350,000 clones, around 19% of them seen just once; the ten biggest clones take up approximately 0.041%. Germline V CDR1 and CDR2: SGHVS, FQNEAQ. The V gene lost 4 bases and the J gene lost 8 bases, with 12 bases spanning the gap. There are 14 residues in the CDR3.

The source material was naive CD4+ T cells from blood. The sequence derives from a woman younger than 30 in good health. This sequence joins TRBV7-8 and TRBJ1-6, with unresolved D. CDR3 protein: CASSSGLEDSPLHF. CDR3 sequence (DNA): TGTGCCAGCAGCTCCGGACTTGAAGATTCACCCCTCCACTTT.